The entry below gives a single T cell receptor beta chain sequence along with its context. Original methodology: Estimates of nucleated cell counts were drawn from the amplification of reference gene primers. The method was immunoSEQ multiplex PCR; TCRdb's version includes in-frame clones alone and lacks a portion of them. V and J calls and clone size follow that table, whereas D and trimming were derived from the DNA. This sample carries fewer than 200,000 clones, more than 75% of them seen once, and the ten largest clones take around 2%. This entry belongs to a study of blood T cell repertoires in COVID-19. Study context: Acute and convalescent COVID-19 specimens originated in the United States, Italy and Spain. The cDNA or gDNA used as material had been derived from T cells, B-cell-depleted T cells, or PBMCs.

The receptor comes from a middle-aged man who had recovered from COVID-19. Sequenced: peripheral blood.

The CDR3 DNA is TGTGCCAGTAGTGCCTCCCGGGACAGGGCCCACGAGCAGTACTTC. It encodes CASSASRDRAHEQYF. The rearrangement joins TRBV19 to TRBJ2-7; 9 positions agree with TRBD1. V shed 5 bases and J 5 bases; nucleotides not matched to a gene: 10. The CDR3 sequence is 15 residues long. CDR1 is LNHDA, CDR2 SQIVND, per germline (reference sequence).